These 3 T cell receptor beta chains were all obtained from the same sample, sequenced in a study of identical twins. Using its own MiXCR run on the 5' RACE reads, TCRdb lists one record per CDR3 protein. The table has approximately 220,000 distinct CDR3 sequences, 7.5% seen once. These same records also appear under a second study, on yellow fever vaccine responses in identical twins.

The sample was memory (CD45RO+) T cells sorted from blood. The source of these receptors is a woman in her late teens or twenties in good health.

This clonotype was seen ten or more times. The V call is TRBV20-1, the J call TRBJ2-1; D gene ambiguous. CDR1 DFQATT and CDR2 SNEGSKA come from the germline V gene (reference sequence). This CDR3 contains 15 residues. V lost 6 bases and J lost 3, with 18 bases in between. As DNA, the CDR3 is TGCAGTGCGCCGACGGGCGGCTCCTTCTACAATGAGCAGTTCTTC. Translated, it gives CSAPTGGSFYNEQFF.

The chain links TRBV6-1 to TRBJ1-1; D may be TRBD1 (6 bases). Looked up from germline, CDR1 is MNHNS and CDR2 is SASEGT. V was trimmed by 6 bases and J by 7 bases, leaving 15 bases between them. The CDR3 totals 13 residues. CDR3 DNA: TGTGCCAGCAGATCCTACGCAGGGGTTGAAGCTTTCTTT. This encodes CASRSYAGVEAFF.

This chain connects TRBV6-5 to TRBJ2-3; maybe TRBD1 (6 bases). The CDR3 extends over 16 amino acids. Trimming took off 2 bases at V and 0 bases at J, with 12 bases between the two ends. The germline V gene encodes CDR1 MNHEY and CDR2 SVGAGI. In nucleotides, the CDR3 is TGTGCCAGCAGTTACCGAGGACAGAAAAGCACAGATACGCAGTATTTT. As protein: CASSYRGQKSTDTQYF.